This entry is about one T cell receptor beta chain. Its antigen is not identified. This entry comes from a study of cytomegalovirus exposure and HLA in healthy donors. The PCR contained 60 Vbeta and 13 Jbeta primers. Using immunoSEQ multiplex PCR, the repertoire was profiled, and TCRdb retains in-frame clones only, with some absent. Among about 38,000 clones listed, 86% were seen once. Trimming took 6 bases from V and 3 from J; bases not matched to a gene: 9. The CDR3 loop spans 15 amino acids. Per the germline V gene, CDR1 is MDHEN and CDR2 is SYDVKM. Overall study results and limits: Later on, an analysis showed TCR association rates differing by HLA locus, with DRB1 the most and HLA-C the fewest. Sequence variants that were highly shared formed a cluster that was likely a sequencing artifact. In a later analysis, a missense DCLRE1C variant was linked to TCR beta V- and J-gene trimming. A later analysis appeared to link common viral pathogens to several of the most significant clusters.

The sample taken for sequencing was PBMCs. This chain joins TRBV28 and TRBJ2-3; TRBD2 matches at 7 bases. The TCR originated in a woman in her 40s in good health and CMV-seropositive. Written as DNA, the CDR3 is TGTGCCAGCAGGTTAGCGGGCCTGGAGACAGATACGCAGTATTTT. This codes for CASRLAGLETDTQYF. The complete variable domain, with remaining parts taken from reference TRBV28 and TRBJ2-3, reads DVKVTQSSRYLVKRTGEKVFLECVQDMDHENMFWYRQDPGLGLRLIYFSYDVKMKEKGDIPEGYSVSREKKERFSLILESASTNQTSMYLCASRLAGLETDTQYFGPGTRLTVL.